Below, 32 T cell receptor beta chains from the same sample are listed, as sequenced in a study of human T cells and chemical hapten exposure. Time point denoted: patch test 3, about 24 weeks after DPC sensitization. Treatment described: therapeutic diphenylcyclopropenone sensitization with weekly scalp DPC. TCRdb re-called the RACE reads through MiXCR, storing one row per CDR3 protein. The sample comprises tens of thousands of distinct CDR3 sequences, around 12% of which are singletons, and 2% to 2.5% rests with the top ten. Sequencing used whole blood, obtained in connection with sensitization to the hapten diphenylcyclopropenone (DPC). These receptors were taken from a man aged 25 to 45 with alopecia areata. Some clones in this sample may be carry-over from other donors' samples.

This clonotype was observed a handful of times. V gene TRBV7-8 combines with J gene TRBJ1-1, with 8 bases identical to TRBD1. The CDR3 length is 14 residues. The germline V gene has CDR1 SGHVS and CDR2 FQNEAQ. The V segment lost 2 bases and the J segment 4 bases; nucleotides outside the gene matches: 3. CDR3 nucleotides: TGTGCCAGCAGCTTAAACAGGGGGGGCACTGAAGCTTTCTTT. This codes for CASSLNRGGTEAFF. Complete variable domain (other parts from reference TRBV7-8 and TRBJ1-1): GAGVSQSPRYKVAKRGQDVALRCDPISGHVSLFWYQQALGQGPEFLTYFQNEAQLDKSGLPSDRFFAERPEGSVSTLKIQRTQQEDSAVYLCASSLNRGGTEAFFGQGTRLTVV.

This clonotype was counted ten times or more. As DNA, the CDR3 is TGTGCCAGCAGCCGGGACAGCCTCACCCTGTATCGCTACACCTTC. It encodes CASSRDSLTLYRYTF. The chain has TRBV6-5 and TRBJ1-2; 7 bases align to TRBD1. V lost 6 bases to trimming and J lost 9 bases; unmatched junction nucleotides: 16. CDR3 length: 15 residues. Germline V lookup: CDR1 MNHEY, CDR2 SVGAGI.

There are a few counts of this clonotype. The chain recombines TRBV30 with TRBJ1-1, with 8 bases that match TRBD1. V shed 4 bases and J 4 bases; nucleotides not matched to a gene: 5. The CDR3 is 13 amino acids. CDR1 GTSNPN and CDR2 SVGIG come from the germline V gene (reference sequence). CDR3 coding DNA: TGTGCCTGGACCCTCGACAGGGGCACTGAAGCTTTCTTT. Protein product: CAWTLDRGTEAFF.

This clonotype came up many times. The chain is built from TRBV27 and TRBJ1-2; D uncertain. V was trimmed by 5 bases and J by 1 base, leaving 20 bases between them. CDR3 length equals 17 residues. Per germline, CDR1 MNHEY and CDR2 SMNVEV (reference sequence). CDR3 nucleotide sequence: TGTGCCAGCAGTCCTTTTGCGGGAACTGATTTTAACTATGGCTACACCTTC. Protein product: CASSPFAGTDFNYGYTF.

This clonotype appeared many times. This chain links TRBV7-2 with TRBJ2-7; D is ambiguous. There are 11 residues in the CDR3. CDR1 is SGHTA, CDR2 FQGNSA, per germline. V was pared by 5 bases and J by 3 bases, with 5 bases between. The CDR3 DNA reads as TGTGCCAGCAGCCCGTACTACGAGCAGTACTTC. Residues: CASSPYYEQYF.

The chain has TRBV29-1 and TRBJ1-4; no clear D. Germline-derived CDR1 and CDR2 are SQVTM and ANQGSEA. The CDR3 is 15 residues long. With 4 bases removed from V and 3 bases from J, the gap between germline ends came to 15 bases. DNA of the CDR3: TGCAGCGTTGGAACCGCACTAAGCTCTAATGAAAAACTGTTTTTT. Its protein is CSVGTALSSNEKLFF.

V usage is TRBV7-9 and J usage is TRBJ1-4; D uncertain. The V and J ends lost 5 bases and 0 bases respectively, with 10 bases between them. Germline V gene data show CDR1 as SEHNR and CDR2 as FQNEAQ (reference sequence). The CDR3 spans 15 residues. The CDR3 DNA follows: TGTGCCAGCAGCCCTTTACAACCAACTAATGAAAAACTGTTTTTT. Its translation: CASSPLQPTNEKLFF.

This clonotype was seen repeatedly, ten times or more. The chain employs TRBV20-1 and TRBJ1-1; D is unclear. Looked up from germline, CDR1 is DFQATT and CDR2 is SNEGSKA (reference sequence). This CDR3 is built from 15 residues. V lost 3 bases and J 0 bases, leaving 14 bases between the germline ends. DNA of the CDR3: TGCAGTGCTAGCAAGGACCGTATTTTGAACACTGAAGCTTTCTTT. This translates into CSASKDRILNTEAFF.

The V gene is TRBV5-6, the J gene TRBJ2-7, with TRBD2 matching 15 bases. After removal of 1 base from V and 4 bases from J, the junction contained 6 bases not matched to a gene. The germline gives CDR1 SGHDT, CDR2 YYEEEE. This CDR3 has 17 residues. The CDR3: CASSLRRTSGGAYEQYF. CDR3 nucleotide sequence: TGTGCCAGCAGCTTGCGGCGGACTAGCGGGGGGGCTTACGAGCAGTACTTC.

CDR3: CASSFSGGRLYEQYF. DNA of the CDR3: TGTGCCAGCAGTTTCTCCGGGGGGCGCTTATACGAGCAGTACTTC. This chain connects TRBV28 to TRBJ2-7, with a possible D match to TRBD2 (7 bases). Germline V CDR1 and CDR2: MDHEN, SYDVKM. V lost 3 bases and J 4 bases, leaving 16 bases between the germline ends. CDR3 length equals 15 residues.

In this sample, this clonotype turned up many times. The gene calls are TRBV7-9 and TRBJ1-4; no reliable D call. V lost 1 base and J 8 bases, leaving 11 bases between the germline ends. The CDR3 extends over 14 amino acids. The V gene's germline CDR1 is SEHNR and CDR2 FQNEAQ (reference sequence). CDR3 coding DNA: TGTGCCAGCAGCTTAGTCTCGCCGGGCGAAAAACTGTTTTTT. This sequence encodes CASSLVSPGEKLFF.

This clonotype was observed many times. The chain carries TRBV10-3 and TRBJ1-4; a possible D gene is TRBD1 (5 bases). Trimming stripped 7 bases from V and 3 bases from J, with 24 bases between. This CDR3 has 18 amino acids. Germline V gives CDR1 ENHRY, CDR2 SYGVKD. The CDR3 here is CAITNYRSQVPANEKLFF. The CDR3 coding sequence is TGTGCCATCACCAATTACCGTTCACAGGTCCCTGCTAATGAAAAACTGTTTTTT.

The sample holds many counts of this clonotype. V is TRBV4-3 and J is TRBJ1-5, with unresolved D. The CDR3 length is 12 residues. Germline lookup yields CDR1 LGHNA and CDR2 YSLEER. Trimming removed 0 bases from V and 16 bases from J, with 13 bases in between. The CDR3 nucleotides are TGCGCCAGCAGCCAAGATCTCGGCCCAGTCCATTTT. Amino acid sequence: CASSQDLGPVHF.

This clonotype appeared a few times. The chain employs TRBV12-3 or TRBV12-4 and TRBJ1-3; D not certain. There are 16 residues in the CDR3. Trimming removed 1 base from V and 0 bases from J, with 10 bases in between. DNA of the CDR3: TGTGCCAGCAGTTTAGAACGGGTTTACTCTGGAAACACCATATATTTT. This sequence encodes CASSLERVYSGNTIYF.

This rearrangement joins TRBV6-2 or TRBV6-3 to TRBJ1-1; D call uncertain. The length of the CDR3 is 14 residues. Germline loops: CDR1 MNHEY, CDR2 SVGEGT. V was cut by 6 bases and J by 1 base, with 12 bases left in between. The CDR3 protein is CASSSPPGNTEAFF. In DNA, the CDR3 is TGTGCCAGCAGCTCACCCCCAGGGAACACTGAAGCTTTCTTT.

This chain connects TRBV28 to TRBJ2-5, with D perhaps matching TRBD1 (6 bases). Germline V lookup: CDR1 MDHEN, CDR2 SYDVKM. The CDR3 is 16 residues long. The ends were cut back, 4 bases at V and 4 bases at J, with 19 bases in the middle. The CDR3 bases are TGTGCCAGCAGTTCCCCCTTTCAACAGGGTCGAGAGACCCAGTACTTC. Translation gives CASSSPFQQGRETQYF.

This chain uses TRBV7-2 with TRBJ1-5; 8 bases map to TRBD1. The CDR3 loop spans 15 amino acids. Germline CDR1 is SGHTA and CDR2 is FQGNSA. Trimming removed 4 bases from V and 5 bases from J; junction bases left unmatched: 7. The CDR3 DNA reads TGTGCCAGCAGCTCCCAGGACAGGGCATATCAGCCCCAGCATTTT. Translation gives CASSSQDRAYQPQHF.

This clonotype occurred many times. The rearrangement links TRBV5-1 to TRBJ2-2; a possible D gene is TRBD2 (6 bases). Germline V gene sequence: CDR1 SGHRS, CDR2 YFSETQ. The germline V and J ends were trimmed by 6 bases and 2 bases, with 11 bases remaining between them. The CDR3 is made up of 14 amino acids. In DNA form, the CDR3 reads TGCGCCAGCATAGGAGGGATCAACACCGGGGAGCTGTTTTTT. Translating gives CASIGGINTGELFF.

The V and J genes are TRBV24-1 and TRBJ1-5; D might be TRBD1 (6 bases). Trimming took off 4 bases at V and 0 bases at J, with 12 bases between the two ends. In germline, CDR1 is KGHDR, CDR2 SFDVKD. The CDR3 spans 16 residues. The CDR3 sequence: CATSESGTLSNQPQHF. The CDR3 bases are TGTGCCACCAGTGAAAGTGGGACACTTAGCAATCAGCCCCAGCATTTT.

In this sample, this clonotype turned up many times. The chain links TRBV5-8 to TRBJ2-7; 10 bases fit TRBD1. CDR1 is SGHTS and CDR2 is YDEGEE in the germline V gene. J was trimmed by 3 bases and V by 9 bases; bases with no gene match: 3. CDR3 length equals 12 residues. CDR3 DNA: TGTGCCACAGGGACAGGGGACTACGAGCAGTACTTC. This translates into CATGTGDYEQYF.

This clonotype has a count of ten or more. One junction end disagrees with the germline gene, perhaps due to a read error. V usage is TRBV7-7 and J usage is TRBJ2-1, with TRBD2 identical over 11 bases. The CDR3 consists of 14 residues. Germline CDR1 and CDR2: SSHAT and FNYEAQ (reference sequence). The DNA of the CDR3 is TGTGCCAGCAGCATAGCGGGGGGGCCGAATGAGCAGTTCTTC. Protein: CASSIAGGPNEQFF.

This clonotype has just a few counts. The rearrangement uses TRBV28 and TRBJ2-7; 10 bases align to TRBD1. Trimming removed 5 bases from V and 2 bases from J; junction bases left unmatched: 6. There are 15 residues in the CDR3. Germline V gene data show CDR1 as MDHEN and CDR2 as SYDVKM. The CDR3 sequence is CASSLDGTGAYEQYF. Here the CDR3 DNA reads TGTGCCAGCAGTCTTGACGGGACAGGGGCCTACGAGCAGTACTTC.

In its sample, this clonotype was seen a few times. The chain carries TRBV18 and TRBJ2-7, with D maybe TRBD1 (6 bases). The germline V gene encodes CDR1 KGHSH and CDR2 LQKENI. V lost 1 base and J lost 4, with 17 bases in between. CDR3 length equals 16 residues. Here the CDR3 reads CASSPRPRGGEYEQYF. CDR3 nucleotides: TGTGCCAGCTCACCACGGCCCAGGGGTGGGGAATACGAGCAGTACTTC.

The chain links TRBV6-2 or TRBV6-3 to TRBJ2-3, with 10 bases that match TRBD1. After removal of 0 bases from V and 5 bases from J, the junction contained 2 bases not matched to a gene. The CDR3 is 15 amino acids. Germline V gene lookup returns CDR1 MNHEY and CDR2 SVGEGT. The CDR3 spells CASSYSGQGRDTQYF. The CDR3 DNA sequence: TGTGCCAGCAGTTACTCGGGACAGGGGAGAGATACGCAGTATTTT.

This clonotype was detected ten times or more. This chain connects TRBV5-6 to TRBJ1-5; D gene uncertain. Germline loops: CDR1 SGHDT, CDR2 YYEEEE. V lost 1 base to trimming and J lost 0 bases, with 2 bases between them. This CDR3 region has 13 residues. The CDR3 is CASSLFSNQPQHF. CDR3 nucleotides: TGTGCCAGCAGCTTGTTTAGCAATCAGCCCCAGCATTTT.

The chain employs TRBV7-6 and TRBJ2-7; D unresolved. V was trimmed by 0 bases and J by 5 bases, leaving 8 bases between them. The CDR3 is 13 residues long. Germline assignment: CDR1 SGHVS and CDR2 FNYEAQ. The CDR3 region is CASSLATAHEQYF. Here the CDR3 DNA reads TGTGCCAGCAGCTTAGCGACTGCCCACGAGCAGTACTTC.

This chain connects TRBV7-9 to TRBJ1-1; TRBD1 is a possible D gene (5 bases). Trimming took 0 bases from V and 3 from J, leaving 8 bases between them. The CDR3 extends over 14 amino acids. Looked up from germline, CDR1 is SEHNR and CDR2 is FQNEAQ (reference sequence). The CDR3 bases are TGTGCCAGCAGCTTAGCAGCCAGGGACACTGAAGCTTTCTTT. Translated, it gives CASSLAARDTEAFF.

In its sample, this clonotype was seen many times. The chain has TRBV5-1 and TRBJ2-5, with 9 bases matching TRBD2. This CDR3 contains 18 residues. The V segment lost 4 bases and the J segment 5 bases; nucleotides outside the gene matches: 18. The V gene's germline CDR1 is SGHRS and CDR2 YFSETQ. CDR3 region: CASSPLILGLAEKETQYF. The CDR3 nucleotides read TGCGCCAGCAGCCCACTAATACTGGGACTAGCAGAGAAGGAGACCCAGTACTTC. The full variable domain, completed using reference TRBV5-1 and TRBJ2-5, is KAGVTQTPRYLIKTRGQQVTLSCSPISGHRSVSWYQQTPGQGLQFLFEYFSETQRNKGNFPGRFSGRQFSNSRSEMNVSTLELGDSALYLCASSPLILGLAEKETQYFGPGTRLLVL.

The table lists this clonotype with a few counts. The chain employs TRBV11-1 and TRBJ2-1; D might be TRBD2 (6 bases). The germline V gene encodes CDR1 SGHAT and CDR2 FQDESV (reference sequence). Trimming removed 5 bases at V and 7 bases at J, with 15 bases between. This CDR3 is built from 14 residues. In DNA, the CDR3 is TGTGCCAGCAGCCGTCACGGGGGTGGAAATGAGCAGTTCTTC. Translated: CASSRHGGGNEQFF.

Comments on this clonotype: The junction and the germline gene differ at one end; a read error may be behind it. The chain recombines TRBV24-1 with TRBJ2-1; the D is unclear. The CDR3 length is 16 residues. Germline V lookup: CDR1 KGHDR, CDR2 SFDVKD. This CDR3 reads CATSDFRESSYNVQFF. CDR3 DNA: TGTGCCACCAGTGATTTTCGAGAAAGCTCCTACAATGTGCAGTTCTTC.

V is TRBV25-1 and J is TRBJ2-1; the D gene is possibly TRBD1 (6 bases). V was trimmed by 6 bases and J by 1 base, leaving 19 bases between them. Germline V gene lookup returns CDR1 MGHDK and CDR2 SYGVNS. CDR3 length equals 17 residues. CDR3 bases: TGTGCCAGCAGCGGAGACGTTGGGGGCCGTTCCTACAATGAGCAGTTCTTC. This sequence encodes CASSGDVGGRSYNEQFF.

This clonotype was detected only a few times. The chain has TRBV5-1 and TRBJ2-7; D ambiguous. Trimming cost V 4 bases and J 0 bases, with 11 bases left between them. Germline lookup yields CDR1 SGHRS and CDR2 YFSETQ. CDR3 length: 14 amino acids. The CDR3 nucleotides read TGCGCCAGCAGCCCATGGGGAAGCTCCTACGAGCAGTACTTC. It translates to CASSPWGSSYEQYF.